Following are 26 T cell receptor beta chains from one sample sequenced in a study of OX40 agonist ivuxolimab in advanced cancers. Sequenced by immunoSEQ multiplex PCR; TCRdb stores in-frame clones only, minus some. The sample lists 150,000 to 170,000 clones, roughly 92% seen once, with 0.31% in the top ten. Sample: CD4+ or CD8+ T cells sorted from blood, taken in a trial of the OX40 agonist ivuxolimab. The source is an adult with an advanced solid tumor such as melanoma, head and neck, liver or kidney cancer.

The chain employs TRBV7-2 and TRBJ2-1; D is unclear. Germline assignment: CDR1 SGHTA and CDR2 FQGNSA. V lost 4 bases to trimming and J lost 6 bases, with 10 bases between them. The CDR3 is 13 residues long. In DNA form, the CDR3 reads TGTGCCAGCAGCTCTCGTTGGGGCAATGAGCAGTTCTTC. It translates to CASSSRWGNEQFF.

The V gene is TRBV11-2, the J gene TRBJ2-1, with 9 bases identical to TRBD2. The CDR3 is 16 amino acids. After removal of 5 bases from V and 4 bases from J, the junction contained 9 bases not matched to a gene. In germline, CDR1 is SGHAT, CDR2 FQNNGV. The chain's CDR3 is CASSRILSGRYNEQFF. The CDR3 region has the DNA TGTGCCAGCAGCCGGATCCTCAGCGGGAGGTACAATGAGCAGTTCTTC.

The CDR3 is CASSLFGQGYMNTEAFF. CDR3 DNA sequence: TGTGCCAGCAGTTTATTTGGCCAGGGGTATATGAACACTGAAGCTTTCTTT. This chain connects TRBV27 to TRBJ1-1; D possibly corresponds to TRBD1 (6 bases). The V gene's germline CDR1 is MNHEY and CDR2 SMNVEV (reference sequence). V lost 1 base and J lost 0, with 15 bases in between. The CDR3 is 17 amino acids.

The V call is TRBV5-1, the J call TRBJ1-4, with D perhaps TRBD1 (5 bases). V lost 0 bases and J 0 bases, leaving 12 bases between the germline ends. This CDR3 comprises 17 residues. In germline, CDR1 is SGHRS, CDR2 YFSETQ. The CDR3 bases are TGCGCCAGCAGCTTGGCCCAGGGTTCCACAACTAATGAAAAACTGTTTTTT. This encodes CASSLAQGSTTNEKLFF. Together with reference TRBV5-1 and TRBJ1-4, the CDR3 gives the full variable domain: KAGVTQTPRYLIKTRGQQVTLSCSPISGHRSVSWYQQTPGQGLQFLFEYFSETQRNKGNFPGRFSGRQFSNSRSEMNVSTLELGDSALYLCASSLAQGSTTNEKLFFGSGTQLSVL.

Here the CDR3 DNA reads TGCGCCAGCAGCCTTGAGGGTCGGGGCTATGGCTACACCTTC. It translates to CASSLEGRGYGYTF. This chain joins TRBV4-3 and TRBJ1-2; no clear D gene. CDR3 length: 14 residues. Per germline, CDR1 LGHNA and CDR2 YSLEER. V lost 4 bases to trimming and J lost 4 bases, with 13 bases between them.

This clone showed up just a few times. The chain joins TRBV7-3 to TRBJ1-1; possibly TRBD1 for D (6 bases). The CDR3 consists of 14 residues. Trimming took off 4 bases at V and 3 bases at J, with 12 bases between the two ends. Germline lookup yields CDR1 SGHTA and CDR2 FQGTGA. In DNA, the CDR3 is TGTGCCAGCAGCTCCAATACAGGGTACACTGAAGCTTTCTTT. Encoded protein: CASSSNTGYTEAFF.

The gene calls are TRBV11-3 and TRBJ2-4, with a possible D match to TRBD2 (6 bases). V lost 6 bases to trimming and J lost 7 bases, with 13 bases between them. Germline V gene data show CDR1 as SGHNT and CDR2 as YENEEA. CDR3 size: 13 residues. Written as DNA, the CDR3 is TGTGCCAGCAGTCCGGGACTTGAGAACATTCAGTACTTC. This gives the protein CASSPGLENIQYF. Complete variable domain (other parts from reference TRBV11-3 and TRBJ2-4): EAGVVQSPRYKIIEKKQPVAFWCNPISGHNTLYWYLQNLGQGPELLIRYENEEAVDDSQLPKDRFSAERLKGVDSTLKIQPAELGDSAVYLCASSPGLENIQYFGAGTRLSVL.

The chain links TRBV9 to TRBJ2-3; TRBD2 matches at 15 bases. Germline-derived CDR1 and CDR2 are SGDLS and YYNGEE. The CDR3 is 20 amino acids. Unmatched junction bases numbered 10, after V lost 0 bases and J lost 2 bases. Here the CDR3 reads CASSVGGGLAGGPLTDTQYF. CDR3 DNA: TGTGCCAGCAGCGTAGGCGGGGGACTAGCGGGAGGCCCACTCACAGATACGCAGTATTTT.

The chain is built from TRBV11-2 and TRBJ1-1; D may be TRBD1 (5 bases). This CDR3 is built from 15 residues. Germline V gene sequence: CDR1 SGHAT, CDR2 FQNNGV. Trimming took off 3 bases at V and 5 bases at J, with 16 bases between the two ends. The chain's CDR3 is CASSLVGQGWTEAFF. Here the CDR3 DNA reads TGTGCCAGCAGCTTGGTCGGGCAGGGATGGACTGAAGCTTTCTTT.

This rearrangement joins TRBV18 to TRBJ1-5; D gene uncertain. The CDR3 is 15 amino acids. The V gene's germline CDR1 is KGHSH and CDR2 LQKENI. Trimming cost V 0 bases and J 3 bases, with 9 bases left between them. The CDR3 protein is CASSPPRELNQPQHF. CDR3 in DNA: TGTGCCAGCTCACCACCGAGGGAACTCAATCAGCCCCAGCATTTT.

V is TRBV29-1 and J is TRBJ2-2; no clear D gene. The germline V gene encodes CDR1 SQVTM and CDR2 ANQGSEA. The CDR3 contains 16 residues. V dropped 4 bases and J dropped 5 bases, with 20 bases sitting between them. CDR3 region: CSVGGIHATETGELFF. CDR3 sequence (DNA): TGCAGCGTTGGGGGAATTCATGCGACGGAGACCGGGGAGCTGTTTTTT.

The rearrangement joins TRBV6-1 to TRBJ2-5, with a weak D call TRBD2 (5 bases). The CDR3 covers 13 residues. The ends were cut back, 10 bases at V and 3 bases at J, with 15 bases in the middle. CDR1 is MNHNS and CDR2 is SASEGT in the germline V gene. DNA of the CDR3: TGTGCCACCCTGAGGGAAGTTAAAGAGACCCAGTACTTC. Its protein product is CATLREVKETQYF.

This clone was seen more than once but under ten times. The CDR3 nucleotides are TGTGCCAGCAGTGATGAGGGACAGGCTACAAACGAGCAGTACTTC. Translating gives CASSDEGQATNEQYF. V is TRBV6-1 and J is TRBJ2-7; 8 bases match TRBD1. Germline assignment: CDR1 MNHNS and CDR2 SASEGT. The J segment lost 5 bases and the V segment lost 3 bases, leaving 9 bases of the junction unmatched. The CDR3 covers 15 residues.

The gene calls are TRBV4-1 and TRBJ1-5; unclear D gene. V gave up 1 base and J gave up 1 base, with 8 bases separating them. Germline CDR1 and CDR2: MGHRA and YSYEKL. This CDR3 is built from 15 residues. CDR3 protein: CASSQARISNQPQHF. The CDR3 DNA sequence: TGCGCCAGCAGCCAAGCCCGCATAAGCAATCAGCCCCAGCATTTT.

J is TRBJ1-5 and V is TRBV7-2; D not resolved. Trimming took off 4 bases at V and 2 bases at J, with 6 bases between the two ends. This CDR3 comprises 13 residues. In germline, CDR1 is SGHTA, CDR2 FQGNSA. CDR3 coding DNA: TGTGCCAGCAGCTCCATGGGCAATCAGCCCCAGCATTTT. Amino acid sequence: CASSSMGNQPQHF.

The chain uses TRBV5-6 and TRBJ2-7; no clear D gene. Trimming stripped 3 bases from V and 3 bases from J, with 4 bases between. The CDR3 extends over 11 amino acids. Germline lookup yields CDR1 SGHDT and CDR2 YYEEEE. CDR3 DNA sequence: TGTGCCAGCAGCTCCTTCTACGAGCAGTACTTC. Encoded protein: CASSSFYEQYF.

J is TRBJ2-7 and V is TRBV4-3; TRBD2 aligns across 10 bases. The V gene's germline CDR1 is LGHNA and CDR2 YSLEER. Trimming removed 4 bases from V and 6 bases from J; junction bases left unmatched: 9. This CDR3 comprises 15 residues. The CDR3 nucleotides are TGCGCCAGCAGCCTGAGGGCTAGCGGGAGTTTCGAGCAGTACTTC. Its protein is CASSLRASGSFEQYF.

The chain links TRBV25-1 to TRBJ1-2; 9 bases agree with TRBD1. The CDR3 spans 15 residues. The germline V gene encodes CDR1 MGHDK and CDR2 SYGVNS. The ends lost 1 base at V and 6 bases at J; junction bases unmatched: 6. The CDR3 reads CASSELEGTGHGYTF. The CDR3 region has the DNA TGTGCCAGCAGTGAATTAGAAGGGACAGGGCATGGCTACACCTTC.

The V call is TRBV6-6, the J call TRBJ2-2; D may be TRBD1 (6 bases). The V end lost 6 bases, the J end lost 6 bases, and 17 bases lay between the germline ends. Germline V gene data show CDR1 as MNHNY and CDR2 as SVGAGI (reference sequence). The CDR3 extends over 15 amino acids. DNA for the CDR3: TGTGCCAGCAGCCCCCTATTCCAGGGGTCCGGGGAGCTGTTTTTT. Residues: CASSPLFQGSGELFF.

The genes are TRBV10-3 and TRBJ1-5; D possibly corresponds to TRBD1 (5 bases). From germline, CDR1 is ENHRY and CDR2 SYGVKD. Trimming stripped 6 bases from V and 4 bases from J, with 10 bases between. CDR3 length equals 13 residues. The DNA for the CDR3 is TGTGCCATCAGCGGGGCGGGTAATCAGCCCCAGCATTTT. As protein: CAISGAGNQPQHF.

The CDR3 loop reads CASSVSGTPDTQYF. CDR3 bases: TGTGCCAGCAGTGTCTCCGGGACTCCAGATACGCAGTATTTT. This rearrangement joins TRBV2 to TRBJ2-3; D may be TRBD2 (6 bases). The CDR3 consists of 14 residues. The germline V gene has CDR1 SNHLY and CDR2 FYNNEI. V lost 4 bases to trimming and J lost 4 bases, with 12 bases between them.

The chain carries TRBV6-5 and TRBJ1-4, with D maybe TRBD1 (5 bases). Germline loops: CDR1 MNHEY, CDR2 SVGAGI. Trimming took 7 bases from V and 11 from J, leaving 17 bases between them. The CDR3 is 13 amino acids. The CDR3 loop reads CASIDTGSGKLFF. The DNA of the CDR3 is TGTGCCAGCATCGACACAGGTTCTGGGAAACTGTTTTTT.

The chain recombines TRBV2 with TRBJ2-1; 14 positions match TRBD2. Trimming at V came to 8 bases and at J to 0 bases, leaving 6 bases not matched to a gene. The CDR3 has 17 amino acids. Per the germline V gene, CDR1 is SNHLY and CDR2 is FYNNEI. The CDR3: CASPGTSGSISYNEQFF. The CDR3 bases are TGTGCCAGCCCGGGGACTAGCGGGAGTATCTCCTACAATGAGCAGTTCTTC.

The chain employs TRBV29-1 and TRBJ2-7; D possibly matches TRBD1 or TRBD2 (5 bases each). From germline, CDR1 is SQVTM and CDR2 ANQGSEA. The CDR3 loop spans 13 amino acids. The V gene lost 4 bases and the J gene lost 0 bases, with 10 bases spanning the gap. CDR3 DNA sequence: TGCAGCGTTGGACGGGACGTCTCCTACGAGCAGTACTTC. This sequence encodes CSVGRDVSYEQYF.

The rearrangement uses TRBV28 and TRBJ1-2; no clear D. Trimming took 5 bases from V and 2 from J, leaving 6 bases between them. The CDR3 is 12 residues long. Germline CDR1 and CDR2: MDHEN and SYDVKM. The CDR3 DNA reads TGTGCCAGCAGTGGAGGGAACTATGGCTACACCTTC. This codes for CASSGGNYGYTF.

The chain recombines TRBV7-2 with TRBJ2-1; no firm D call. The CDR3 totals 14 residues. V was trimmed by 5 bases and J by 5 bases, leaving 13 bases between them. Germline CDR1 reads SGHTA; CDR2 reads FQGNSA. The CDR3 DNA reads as TGTGCCAGCAGCCCGCAGGTCTCGGACAATGAGCAGTTCTTC. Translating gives CASSPQVSDNEQFF.